These 13 T cell receptor beta chains were all obtained from the same sample, sequenced in a study of tumor T cells in aggressive B-cell lymphoma. The protocol was immunoSEQ multiplex PCR, while the TCRdb copy is restricted to in-frame clones and leaves out a portion. The data show a few thousand clones, approximately 83% seen once. Specimen: tumor tissue. The receptors stem from an adult with diffuse large B cell lymphoma.

This chain uses TRBV15 with TRBJ2-7, with 11 bases lining up with TRBD2. The CDR3 has 16 residues. After removal of 3 bases from V and 6 bases from J, the junction contained 10 bases not matched to a gene. Germline V gene data show CDR1 as LNHNV and CDR2 as YYDKDF (reference sequence). The CDR3 loop is CATSRGASGRIGEQYF. The CDR3 region has the DNA TGTGCCACCAGCAGGGGGGCTAGCGGGAGGATAGGCGAGCAGTACTTC.

The chain joins TRBV7-9 to TRBJ1-2, with D uncertain. Looked up from germline, CDR1 is SEHNR and CDR2 is FQNEAQ (reference sequence). The CDR3 length is 12 residues. V dropped 7 bases and J dropped 8 bases, with 14 bases sitting between them. CDR3 nucleotides: TGTGCCAGCACCGTTATGACAATCGGCTACACCTTC. It specifies CASTVMTIGYTF.

This chain uses TRBV6-1 with TRBJ2-5; tentative D call: TRBD1 (5 bases). The J call may not be correct, given that the DNA end is closer to TRBJ2-7. Per the germline V gene, CDR1 is MNHNS and CDR2 is SASEGT. This CDR3 has 12 residues. CDR3 bases: TGTGCCAGCAGTCACAGGTACTACGAGCAGTACTTC. It yields the protein CASSHRYYEQYF.

The V and J genes are TRBV5-1 and TRBJ2-3; D perhaps matches TRBD1 (6 bases). The CDR3 runs to 15 residues. V was cut by 3 bases and J by 4 bases, with 15 bases left in between. Per the germline V gene, CDR1 is SGHRS and CDR2 is YFSETQ. CDR3 in amino acids: CASSSGGNRADTQYF. The CDR3 DNA reads as TGCGCCAGCAGCTCTGGGGGCAATCGGGCAGATACGCAGTATTTT.

The V and J genes are TRBV7-2 and TRBJ2-5, with D tentatively TRBD2 (6 bases). The germline V gene has CDR1 SGHTA and CDR2 FQGNSA. V was shortened by 1 base and J by 4 bases, with 10 bases between the two germline ends. The CDR3 has 14 residues. CDR3 DNA sequence: TGTGCCAGCAGCTTAGGGGGAGGCGCAGAGACCCAGTACTTC. It codes for CASSLGGGAETQYF.

V is TRBV5-1 and J is TRBJ2-1; 8 positions agree with TRBD2. The CDR3 consists of 14 residues. V was pared by 5 bases and J by 9 bases, with 10 bases of the junction left unmatched. Germline lookup yields CDR1 SGHRS and CDR2 YFSETQ. The CDR3 DNA sequence: TGCGCCAGCAGGCACACGGGGGGGCCTGGTGAGCAGTTCTTC. It encodes CASRHTGGPGEQFF.

The chain combines TRBV12-2 with TRBJ1-5; the table assigns TRBD1, which was not confirmed against the DNA. TRBV12-2 is termed a pseudogene. This CDR3 is 16 amino acids long. CDR3 coding DNA: TGTGCAAGTCGCTTAGGGGACACCCAGAGCAATCAGCCCCAGCATTTT. Translation: CASRLGDTQSNQPQHF.

The rearrangement links TRBV9 to TRBJ2-1; D is unclear. With 3 bases removed from V and 4 bases from J, the gap between germline ends came to 8 bases. The CDR3 contains 13 residues. Germline V gene sequence: CDR1 SGDLS, CDR2 YYNGEE. CDR3 sequence: CASSAFLYNEQFF. CDR3 nucleotide sequence: TGTGCCAGCAGCGCGTTCCTTTACAATGAGCAGTTCTTC.

This clone has just a few counts. The V and J genes are TRBV19 and TRBJ2-5; no definite D call. Germline lookup yields CDR1 LNHDA and CDR2 SQIVND (reference sequence). V lost 6 bases and J 3 bases, leaving 5 bases between the germline ends. The CDR3 covers 11 residues. CDR3 sequence reads: CASSAKETQYF. CDR3 sequence (DNA): TGTGCCAGTAGCGCTAAAGAGACCCAGTACTTC.

The chain carries TRBV6-6 and TRBJ1-2; 8 nucleotides align to TRBD1. Germline CDR1 MNHNY, CDR2 SVGAGI (reference sequence). The CDR3 sequence is 14 residues long. Unmatched junction bases numbered 9, after V lost 7 bases and J lost 5 bases. The CDR3 DNA sequence: TGTGCCAGCACCCAGACTGGACAGGGTTATGGCTACACCTTC. This codes for CASTQTGQGYGYTF.

This clone was seen only a few times. The V and J genes are TRBV30 and TRBJ2-5; no firm D call. Trimming removed 0 bases at V and 2 bases at J, with 10 bases between. Germline CDR1 is GTSNPN and CDR2 is SVGIG (reference sequence). The CDR3 covers 14 residues. The CDR3 nucleotides are TGTGCCTGGAGTGTTAAGACGACTCAAGAGACCCAGTACTTC. This sequence encodes CAWSVKTTQETQYF.

J is TRBJ2-7 and V is TRBV28; D is perhaps TRBD1 (5 bases). V was clipped by 2 bases and J by 2 bases, with 7 bases between them. Germline CDR1 MDHEN, CDR2 SYDVKM. The CDR3 runs 13 residues. CDR3 in amino acids: CASSLLDTYEQYF. In nucleotides, the CDR3 is TGTGCCAGCAGTTTACTGGACACCTACGAGCAGTACTTC.

The chain couples TRBV30 to TRBJ2-1; 11 positions agree with TRBD1. Germline values: CDR1 GTSNPN, CDR2 SVGIG (reference sequence). The V gene end was trimmed by 0 bases and the J gene end by 9 bases; junction bases not matched to a gene: 4. The CDR3 sequence is 14 residues long. The CDR3 nucleotides read TGTGCCTGGAGTGTCTGGACAGGGGGCTTTGAGCAGTTCTTC. It translates to CAWSVWTGGFEQFF.